This note documents a single TCR beta chain sequence. Antigen: not known. These data belong to a study of OX40 agonist ivuxolimab in advanced cancers. Study details: Cancers in dose escalation were hepatocellular, melanoma, renal cell and head and neck.

Whole-study findings and limits: In general, CD8+ T cells held more expanded clones than CD4+ did, on average. By week 6 at 0.1 to 3.0 mg/kg, blood CD4+ and CD8+ T cells had expanded clonally.

Autoimmune disease history or systemic immunosuppression led to patients being barred. Profiling relied on immunoSEQ multiplex PCR, and the TCRdb table lists in-frame clones only, not all of them. The sample has 95,000 to 150,000 clones; around 93% are singletons. The CDR3 runs to 15 residues. Germline V gene sequence: CDR1 SNHLY, CDR2 FYNNEI. V trimming: 5 bases; J trimming: 0 bases; junction bases outside the gene matches: 3. The sequence derives from an adult with an advanced solid tumor such as melanoma, head and neck, liver or kidney cancer. This chain links TRBV2 with TRBJ2-7, with TRBD1 identical over 11 bases. This specimen consisted of CD4+ or CD8+ T cells sorted from blood, obtained in a trial of the OX40 agonist ivuxolimab. The CDR3, as DNA: TGTGCCAGCAGTACCGGGACAGGGGGCTCCTACGAGCAGTACTTC. Encoded protein: CASSTGTGGSYEQYF. Full variable domain (outside the CDR3, taken from reference TRBV2 and TRBJ2-7): EPEVTQTPSHQVTQMGQEVILRCVPISNHLYFYWYRQILGQKVEFLVSFYNNEISEKSEIFDDQFSVERPDGSNFTLKIRSTKLEDSAMYFCASSTGTGGSYEQYFGPGTRLTVT.